The 5 T cell receptor beta chains below come from one sample, sequenced in a study of blood T cell repertoires in COVID-19. The method was immunoSEQ multiplex PCR; TCRdb's version includes in-frame clones alone and lacks a portion of them. The sample holds around 160,000 clones, about 83% seen once. The sequenced sample was PBMCs or T cells enriched from blood (not recorded which). The receptors shown here come from a woman between 50 and 59 years old who had been exposed to COVID-19.

This chain connects TRBV2 to TRBJ1-1; TRBD1 is a possible D gene (6 bases). V was clipped by 1 base and J by 9 bases, with 12 bases between them. Germline loops: CDR1 SNHLY, CDR2 FYNNEI. There are 13 residues in the CDR3. The CDR3 region is CASSEVGGLKAFF. CDR3 DNA: TGTGCCAGCAGTGAAGTAGGGGGATTGAAAGCTTTCTTT.

The chain links TRBV7-9 to TRBJ1-2; a weak D match, TRBD1 (6 bases). Germline V CDR1 and CDR2: SEHNR, FQNEAQ (reference sequence). Between the trimmed V and J ends, which lost 5 bases and 3 bases, there was a span of 10 bases. The CDR3 covers 13 residues. The CDR3 DNA follows: TGTGCCAGCAGCACTACAGGGTACTATGGCTACACCTTC. This codes for CASSTTGYYGYTF.

The J gene is TRBJ1-2, the V gene TRBV6-5; TRBD1 aligns across 10 bases. This CDR3 has 13 amino acids. CDR1 MNHEY and CDR2 SVGAGI come from the germline V gene. The V gene end was trimmed by 10 bases and the J gene end by 8 bases; junction bases not matched to a gene: 10. CDR3 sequence (DNA): TGTGCCATTGGAGACAGGGGGCTGGGAGGCTACACCTTC. Translation: CAIGDRGLGGYTF.

V gene TRBV10-1 combines with J gene TRBJ2-7, with D uncertain. V dropped 0 bases and J dropped 2 bases, with 5 bases sitting between them. The CDR3 runs to 13 residues. Germline V lookup: CDR1 WNHNN, CDR2 SYGVQD (reference sequence). The CDR3 sequence is CASSESSTYEQYF. The DNA for the CDR3 is TGCGCCAGCAGTGAGTCTAGTACCTACGAGCAGTACTTC.

The chain recombines TRBV11-2 with TRBJ2-5; D gene unclear. V was shortened by 5 bases and J by 5 bases, with 15 bases between the two germline ends. Germline V gene sequence: CDR1 SGHAT, CDR2 FQNNGV. The CDR3 is 14 residues long. CDR3 coding DNA: TGTGCCAGCAGCGTGATAGGAGCGCCGGAGACCCAGTACTTC. This gives the protein CASSVIGAPETQYF.